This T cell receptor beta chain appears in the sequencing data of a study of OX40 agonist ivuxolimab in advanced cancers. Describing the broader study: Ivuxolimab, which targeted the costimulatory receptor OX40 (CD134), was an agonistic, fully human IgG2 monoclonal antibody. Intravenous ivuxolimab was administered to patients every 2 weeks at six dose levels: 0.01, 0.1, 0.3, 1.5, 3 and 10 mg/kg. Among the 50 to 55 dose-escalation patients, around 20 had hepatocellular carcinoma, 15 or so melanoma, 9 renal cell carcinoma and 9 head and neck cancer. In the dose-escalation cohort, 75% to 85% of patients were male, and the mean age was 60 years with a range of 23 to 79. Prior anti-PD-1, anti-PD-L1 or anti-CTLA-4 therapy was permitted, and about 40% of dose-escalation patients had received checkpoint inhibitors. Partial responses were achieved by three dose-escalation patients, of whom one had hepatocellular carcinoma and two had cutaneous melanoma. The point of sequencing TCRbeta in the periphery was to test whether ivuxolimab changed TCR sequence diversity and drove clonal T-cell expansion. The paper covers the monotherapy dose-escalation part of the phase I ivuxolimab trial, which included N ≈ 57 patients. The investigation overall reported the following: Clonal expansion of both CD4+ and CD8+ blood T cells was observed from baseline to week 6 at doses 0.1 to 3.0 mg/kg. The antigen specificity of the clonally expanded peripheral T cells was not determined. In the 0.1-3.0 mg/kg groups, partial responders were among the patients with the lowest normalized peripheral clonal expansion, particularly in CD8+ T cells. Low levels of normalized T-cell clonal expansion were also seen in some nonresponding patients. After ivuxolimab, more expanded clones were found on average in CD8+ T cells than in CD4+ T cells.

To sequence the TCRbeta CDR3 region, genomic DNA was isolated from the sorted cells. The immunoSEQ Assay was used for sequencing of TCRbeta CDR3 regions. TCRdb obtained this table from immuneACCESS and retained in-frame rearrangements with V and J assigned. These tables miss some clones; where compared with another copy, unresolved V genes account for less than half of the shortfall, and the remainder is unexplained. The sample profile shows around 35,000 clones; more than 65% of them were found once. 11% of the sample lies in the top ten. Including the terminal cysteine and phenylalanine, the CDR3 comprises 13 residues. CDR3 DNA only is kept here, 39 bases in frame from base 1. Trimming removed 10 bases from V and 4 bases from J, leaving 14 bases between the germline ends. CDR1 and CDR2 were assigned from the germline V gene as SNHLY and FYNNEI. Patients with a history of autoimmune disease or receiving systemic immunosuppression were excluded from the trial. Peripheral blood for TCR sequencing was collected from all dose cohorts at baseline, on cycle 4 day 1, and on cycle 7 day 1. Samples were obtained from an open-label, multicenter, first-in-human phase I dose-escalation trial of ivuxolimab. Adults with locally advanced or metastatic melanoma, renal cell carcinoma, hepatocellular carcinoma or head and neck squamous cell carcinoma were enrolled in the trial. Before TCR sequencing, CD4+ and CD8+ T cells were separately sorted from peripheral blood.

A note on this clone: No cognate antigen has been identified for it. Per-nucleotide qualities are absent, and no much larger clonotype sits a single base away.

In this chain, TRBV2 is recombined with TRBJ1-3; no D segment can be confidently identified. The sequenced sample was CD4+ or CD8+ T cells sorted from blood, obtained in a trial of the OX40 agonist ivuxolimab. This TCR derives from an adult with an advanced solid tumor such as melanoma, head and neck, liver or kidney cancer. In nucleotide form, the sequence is TGTGCCACCTCTGGAGATTCCGGAAACACCATATATTTT. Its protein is CATSGDSGNTIYF.